This TCR beta chain is drawn from a study of control samples from healthy donors and cancer patients. Germline values: CDR1 SGHTA, CDR2 FQGNSA. This CDR3 region has 14 residues. The V and J ends lost 4 bases and 3 bases respectively, with 12 bases between them. The table came from immunoSEQ multiplex PCR; TCRdb's copy has only in-frame clones and leaves some out. The sample carries around 76,000 clones, approximately 88% recorded once. V usage is TRBV7-2 and J usage is TRBJ1-1; the D gene is possibly TRBD1 (5 bases). Sequencing was done on a sample of PBMCs. The clonotype was recovered from a woman aged 45-65 years with colorectal cancer. DNA of the CDR3: TGTGCCAGCAGCTCATCGGGGGGAGACACTGAAGCTTTCTTT. This encodes CASSSSGGDTEAFF.